The 9 T cell receptor beta chains below come from one sample, sequenced in a study of cytomegalovirus exposure and HLA in healthy donors. The method was immunoSEQ multiplex PCR; TCRdb's version includes in-frame clones alone and lacks a portion of them. The sample shows over 200,000 clones, roughly 88% of them seen only once. Sequencing was done on a sample of PBMCs. Every receptor here comes from a woman aged 30 to 39 in good health and CMV-seropositive.

CDR3 DNA sequence: TGTGCCAGCAGCAGACAGGTGAACACTGAAGCTTTCTTT. Translation gives CASSRQVNTEAFF. The chain uses TRBV11-2 and TRBJ1-1, with D perhaps TRBD1 (6 bases). The ends were cut back, 5 bases at V and 0 bases at J, with 7 bases in the middle. Germline V gene sequence: CDR1 SGHAT, CDR2 FQNNGV. The CDR3 is made up of 13 amino acids.

V and J are TRBV11-3 and TRBJ2-7, with 8 bases fitting TRBD2. V lost 3 bases, J lost 4 bases, and 11 bases stayed unmatched. CDR1 is SGHNT, CDR2 YENEEA, per germline. This CDR3 has 16 amino acids. CDR3 in amino acids: CASSFLLSGSRYEQYF. The CDR3 bases are TGTGCCAGCAGCTTCCTCCTAAGCGGGAGTAGATACGAGCAGTACTTC. Combining the CDR3 with reference TRBV11-3 and TRBJ2-7 gives the whole variable domain EAGVVQSPRYKIIEKKQPVAFWCNPISGHNTLYWYLQNLGQGPELLIRYENEEAVDDSQLPKDRFSAERLKGVDSTLKIQPAELGDSAVYLCASSFLLSGSRYEQYFGPGTRLTVT.

The CDR3 here is CASSFGGMNQPQHF. The CDR3 DNA is TGTGCCAGCAGTTTCGGCGGTATGAATCAGCCCCAGCATTTT. The V call is TRBV27, the J call TRBJ1-5; D not resolved. Deletions cut 3 bases from V and 4 bases from J, with 10 bases between. CDR1 is MNHEY, CDR2 SMNVEV, per germline (reference sequence). CDR3 length equals 14 residues.

The chain is built from TRBV7-9 and TRBJ2-7; no reliable D call. This CDR3 spans 13 amino acids. Germline CDR1 reads SEHNR; CDR2 reads FQNEAQ (reference sequence). V lost 2 bases, J lost 3 bases, and 8 bases lay in between. Here the CDR3 reads CASSLRDLYEQYF. In DNA form, the CDR3 reads TGTGCCAGCAGCTTAAGGGATCTCTACGAGCAGTACTTC.

The CDR3 loop reads CAIRADRAENTQYF. CDR3 DNA sequence: TGTGCCATCAGGGCGGACAGGGCGGAAAATACGCAGTATTTT. The J gene is TRBJ2-3, the V gene TRBV10-3; 8 nucleotides align to TRBD1. Trimming removed 6 bases from V and 7 bases from J; junction bases left unmatched: 9. The germline V gene encodes CDR1 ENHRY and CDR2 SYGVKD. This CDR3 comprises 14 residues.

The table lists this clone with a count of one. V gene TRBV9 combines with J gene TRBJ2-3; 11 bases match TRBD2. After removal of 2 bases from V and 2 bases from J, the junction contained 4 bases not matched to a gene. Per the germline V gene, CDR1 is SGDLS and CDR2 is YYNGEE. This CDR3 contains 16 residues. The CDR3 nucleotides read TGTGCCAGCAGCGTCGGACTAGCGGGTATCACAGATACGCAGTATTTT. The encoded protein is CASSVGLAGITDTQYF.

This clone was detected only once. The chain has TRBV27 and TRBJ2-6; maybe TRBD2 (6 bases). Germline loops: CDR1 MNHEY, CDR2 SMNVEV (reference sequence). The CDR3 has 16 amino acids. V lost 3 bases and J 2 bases, leaving 11 bases between the germline ends. The chain's CDR3 is CASSLEGVPGANVLTF. The CDR3 nucleotides are TGTGCCAGCAGTTTGGAGGGAGTGCCTGGGGCCAACGTCCTGACTTTC.

The chain couples TRBV5-1 to TRBJ2-1, with D tentatively TRBD2 (7 bases). Per the germline V gene, CDR1 is SGHRS and CDR2 is YFSETQ. The CDR3 has 16 amino acids. Trimming left V 4 bases short and J 7 bases short, with 21 bases between. The CDR3: CASSPLVGGPGNEQFF. CDR3 nucleotides: TGCGCCAGCAGCCCACTCGTCGGGGGGCCTGGTAATGAGCAGTTCTTC. The full variable domain, with the rest looked up from reference TRBV5-1 and TRBJ2-1, is KAGVTQTPRYLIKTRGQQVTLSCSPISGHRSVSWYQQTPGQGLQFLFEYFSETQRNKGNFPGRFSGRQFSNSRSEMNVSTLELGDSALYLCASSPLVGGPGNEQFFGPGTRLTVL.

This clone has just one count. J is TRBJ1-2 and V is TRBV30; TRBD1 matches at 11 bases. Germline assignment: CDR1 GTSNPN and CDR2 SVGIG (reference sequence). V shed 1 base and J 4 bases; nucleotides not matched to a gene: 2. This CDR3 is 14 amino acids long. CDR3 region: CAWSAGTGGYGYTF. Written as DNA, the CDR3 is TGTGCCTGGAGTGCCGGGACAGGGGGCTATGGCTACACCTTC.